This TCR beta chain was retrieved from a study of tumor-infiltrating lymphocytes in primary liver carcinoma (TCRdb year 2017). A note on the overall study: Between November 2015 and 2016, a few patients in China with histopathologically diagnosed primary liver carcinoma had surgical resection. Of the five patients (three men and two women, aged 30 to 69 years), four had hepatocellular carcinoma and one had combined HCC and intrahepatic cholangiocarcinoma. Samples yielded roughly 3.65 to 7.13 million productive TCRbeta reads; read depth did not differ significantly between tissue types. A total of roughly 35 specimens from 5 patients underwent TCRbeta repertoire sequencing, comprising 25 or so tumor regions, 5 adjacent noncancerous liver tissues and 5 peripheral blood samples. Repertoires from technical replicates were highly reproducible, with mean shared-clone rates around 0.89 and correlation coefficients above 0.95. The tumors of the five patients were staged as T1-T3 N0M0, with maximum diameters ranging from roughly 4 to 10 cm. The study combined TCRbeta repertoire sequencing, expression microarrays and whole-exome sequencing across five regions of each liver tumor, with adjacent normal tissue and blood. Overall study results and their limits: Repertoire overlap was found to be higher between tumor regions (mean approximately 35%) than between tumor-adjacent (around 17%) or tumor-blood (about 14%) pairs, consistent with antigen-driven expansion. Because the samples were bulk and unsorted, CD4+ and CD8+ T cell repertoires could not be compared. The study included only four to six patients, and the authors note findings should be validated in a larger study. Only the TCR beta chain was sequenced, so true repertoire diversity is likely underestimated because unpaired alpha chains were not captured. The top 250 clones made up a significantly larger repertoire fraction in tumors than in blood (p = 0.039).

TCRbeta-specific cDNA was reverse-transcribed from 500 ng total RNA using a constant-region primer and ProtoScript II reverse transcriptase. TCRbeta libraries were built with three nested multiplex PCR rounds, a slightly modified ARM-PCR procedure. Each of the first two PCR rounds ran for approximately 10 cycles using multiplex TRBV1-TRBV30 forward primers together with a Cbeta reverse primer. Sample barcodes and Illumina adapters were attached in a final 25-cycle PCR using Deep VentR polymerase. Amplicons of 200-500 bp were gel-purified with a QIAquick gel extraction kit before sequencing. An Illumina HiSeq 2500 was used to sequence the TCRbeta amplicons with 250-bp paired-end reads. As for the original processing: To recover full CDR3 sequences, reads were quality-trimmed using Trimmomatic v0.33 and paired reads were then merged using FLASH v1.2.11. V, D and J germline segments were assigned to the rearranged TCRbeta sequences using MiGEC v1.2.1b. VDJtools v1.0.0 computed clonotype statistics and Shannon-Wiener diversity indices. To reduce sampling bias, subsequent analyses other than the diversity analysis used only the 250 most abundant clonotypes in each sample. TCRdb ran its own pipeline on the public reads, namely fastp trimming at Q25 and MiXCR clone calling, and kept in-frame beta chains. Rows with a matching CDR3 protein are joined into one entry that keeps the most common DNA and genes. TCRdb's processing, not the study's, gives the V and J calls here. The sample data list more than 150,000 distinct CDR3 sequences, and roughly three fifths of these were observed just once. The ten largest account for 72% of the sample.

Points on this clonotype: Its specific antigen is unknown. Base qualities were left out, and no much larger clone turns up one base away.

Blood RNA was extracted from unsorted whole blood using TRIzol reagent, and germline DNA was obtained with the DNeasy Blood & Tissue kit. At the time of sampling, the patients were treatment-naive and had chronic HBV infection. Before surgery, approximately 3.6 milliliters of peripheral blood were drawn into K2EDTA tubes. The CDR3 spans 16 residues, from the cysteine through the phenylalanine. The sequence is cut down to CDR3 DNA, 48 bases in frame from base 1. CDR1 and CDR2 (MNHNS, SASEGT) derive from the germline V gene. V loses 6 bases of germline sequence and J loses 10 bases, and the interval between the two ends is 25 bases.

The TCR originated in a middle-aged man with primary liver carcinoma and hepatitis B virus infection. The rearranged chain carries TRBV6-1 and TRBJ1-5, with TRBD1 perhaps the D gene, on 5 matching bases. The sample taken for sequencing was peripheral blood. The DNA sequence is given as TGTGCCAGCAGCAAGACCCGACTGGGACTAGGGCAACCCCAGCATTTT. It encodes CASSKTRLGLGQPQHF.